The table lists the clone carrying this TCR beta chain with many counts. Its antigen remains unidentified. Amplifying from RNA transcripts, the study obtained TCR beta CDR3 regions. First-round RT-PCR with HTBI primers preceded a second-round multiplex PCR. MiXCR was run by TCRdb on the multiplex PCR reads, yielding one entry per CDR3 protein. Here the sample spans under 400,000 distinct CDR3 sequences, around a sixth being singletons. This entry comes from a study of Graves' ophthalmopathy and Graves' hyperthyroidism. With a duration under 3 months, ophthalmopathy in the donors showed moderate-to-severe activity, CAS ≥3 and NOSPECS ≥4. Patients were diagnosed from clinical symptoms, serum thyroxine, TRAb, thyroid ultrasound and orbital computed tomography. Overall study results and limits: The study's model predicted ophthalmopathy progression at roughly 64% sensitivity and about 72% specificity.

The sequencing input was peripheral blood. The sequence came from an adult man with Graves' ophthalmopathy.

The DNA for the CDR3 is TGCGCCAGCAGTCAAAAAGCGGGGGGGCTCTCCTACGAGCAGTACTTC. Translation: CASSQKAGGLSYEQYF. The V gene is TRBV5-1, the J gene TRBJ2-7, with 10 bases lining up with TRBD2. This CDR3 comprises 16 residues. Germline loops: CDR1 SGHRS, CDR2 YFSETQ. The V segment lost 5 bases and the J segment 0 bases; nucleotides outside the gene matches: 8.